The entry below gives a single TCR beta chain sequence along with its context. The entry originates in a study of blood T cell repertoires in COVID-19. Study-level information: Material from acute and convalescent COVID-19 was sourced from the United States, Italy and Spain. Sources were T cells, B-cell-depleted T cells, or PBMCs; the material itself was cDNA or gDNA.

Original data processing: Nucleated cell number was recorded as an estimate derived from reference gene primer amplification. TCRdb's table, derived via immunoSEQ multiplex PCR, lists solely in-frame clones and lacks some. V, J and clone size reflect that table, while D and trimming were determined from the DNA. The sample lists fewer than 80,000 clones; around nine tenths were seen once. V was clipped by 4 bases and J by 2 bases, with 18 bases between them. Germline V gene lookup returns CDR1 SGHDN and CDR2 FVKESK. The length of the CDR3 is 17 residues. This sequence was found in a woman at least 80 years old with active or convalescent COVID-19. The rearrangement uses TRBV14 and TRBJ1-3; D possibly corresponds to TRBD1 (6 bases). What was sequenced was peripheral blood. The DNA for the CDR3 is TGTGCCAGCAGCCCCCGCGCGGGAGGGGGAACTGGAAACACCATATATTTT. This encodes CASSPRAGGGTGNTIYF.